Presented here are 27 T cell receptor beta chains from one specimen sequenced in a study of T cells in Graves' hyperthyroidism and ophthalmopathy. Researchers amplified the TCR beta CDR3 regions from RNA transcripts. HTBI primers were employed in a first-round RT-PCR of the TCR CDR3. TCRdb reanalysed the multiplex PCR reads using MiXCR and keeps one entry per CDR3 protein. The data show about 25,000 distinct CDR3 sequences, with less than 65% seen just once and about a quarter held by the top ten. Sequences were obtained from blood. These receptors were obtained from a middle-aged woman with Graves' hyperthyroidism that later progressed to Graves' ophthalmopathy.

This clonotype is medium-sized. This chain links TRBV7-8 with TRBJ2-2; the match to TRBD2 covers 8 bases. Germline lookup yields CDR1 SGHVS and CDR2 FQNEAQ. CDR3 length: 15 residues. V trimming: 5 bases; J trimming: 5 bases; junction bases outside the gene matches: 7. CDR3 nucleotides: TGTGCCAGCAGCCCGAGCGGGAGCGGGACCGGGGAGCTGTTTTTT. Translated: CASSPSGSGTGELFF.

This clonotype has a handful of counts. This clone may be a read error of a much larger clone one base away. This chain links TRBV27 with TRBJ2-7, with D possibly TRBD1 on 6 matching bases. Trimming pared 7 bases from V and 2 bases from J, leaving 18 bases between. The CDR3 is made up of 15 amino acids. The V gene's germline CDR1 is MNHEY and CDR2 SMNVEV (reference sequence). The CDR3: CASKPYPDSAYEQYF. In nucleotides, the CDR3 is TGTGCCAGCAAACCCTACCCGGACAGCGCCTACGAGCAGTACTTC.

The CDR3 DNA is TGCAGTGCTAGAGACCCTAGCGGGAGATCCCGTGAGCAGTTCTTC. Its protein is CSARDPSGRSREQFF. This sequence joins TRBV20-1 and TRBJ2-1, with TRBD2 matching 10 bases. V was clipped by 0 bases and J by 9 bases; unmatched bases: 8. The germline CDR1 and CDR2 sequences are DFQATT and SNEGSKA (reference sequence). This CDR3 has 15 amino acids.

This clonotype was recorded at least ten times. This could be a read error, since a much larger clone is one nucleotide away. The chain has TRBV4-1 and TRBJ1-1; D uncertain. Trimming pared 1 base from V and 8 bases from J, leaving 5 bases between. CDR3 length: 11 amino acids. Germline V gene data show CDR1 as MGHRA and CDR2 as YSYEKL. The CDR3 nucleotides read TGCGCCAGCAGCCAAGCGGAAGAAGCTTTCTTT. This sequence encodes CASSQAEEAFF.

This clonotype is labeled medium-sized. This chain joins TRBV7-6 and TRBJ2-5; 8 positions match TRBD2. This CDR3 is built from 15 residues. V lost 1 base to trimming and J lost 4 bases; unmatched junction nucleotides: 5. Germline V gives CDR1 SGHVS, CDR2 FNYEAQ. The CDR3 DNA reads as TGTGCCAGCAGCTTAGGGGGGACTAGGACAGAGACCCAGTACTTC. This translates into CASSLGGTRTETQYF.

This clonotype is judged medium-sized (0.01 to 0.1%). The chain uses TRBV20-1 and TRBJ1-2, with 11 bases that match TRBD1. V dropped 6 bases and J dropped 4; count of bases not matched to a gene: 13. This CDR3 is built from 16 residues. Germline V gene data show CDR1 as DFQATT and CDR2 as SNEGSKA (reference sequence). The CDR3 DNA reads as TGCAGTGCAGATAGTAAACGGGACAGGGGGGCCTATGGCTACACCTTC. It is translated as CSADSKRDRGAYGYTF.

This clonotype was found many times. The chain links TRBV6-6 to TRBJ2-1, with D possibly being TRBD1 (6 bases). Germline V gene lookup returns CDR1 MNHNY and CDR2 SVGAGI (reference sequence). The CDR3 has 14 amino acids. V lost 6 bases and J 3 bases, leaving 12 bases between the germline ends. The CDR3 protein is CASRLAGDYNEQFF. The CDR3 nucleotides are TGTGCCAGCAGGTTGGCAGGGGACTACAATGAGCAGTTCTTC.

This clonotype has just a few counts. This chain joins TRBV20-1 and TRBJ1-2; 7 positions match TRBD1. With 0 bases clipped from V and 3 bases from J, the junction kept 4 bases outside the gene matches. The CDR3 spans 14 residues. The germline CDR1 and CDR2 sequences are DFQATT and SNEGSKA (reference sequence). CDR3 sequence: CSARETGRDYGYTF. CDR3 sequence (DNA): TGCAGTGCTAGAGAGACAGGGAGGGACTATGGCTACACCTTC.

Many counts were recorded for this clonotype. CDR3 coding DNA: TGTGCCAGCAGTTTAGCGGGAGGGCCTTTGCAGTACTTC. Its translation: CASSLAGGPLQYF. The rearrangement uses TRBV27 and TRBJ2-7; 9 bases align to TRBD2. The germline gives CDR1 MNHEY, CDR2 SMNVEV (reference sequence). V shed 2 bases and J 9 bases; nucleotides not matched to a gene: 5. The CDR3 consists of 13 residues.

The CDR3 reads CSVVQGPYGYTF. CDR3 sequence (DNA): TGCAGCGTTGTACAGGGTCCCTATGGCTACACCTTC. This chain links TRBV29-1 with TRBJ1-2; D possibly corresponds to TRBD1 (6 bases). Germline values: CDR1 SQVTM, CDR2 ANQGSEA. This CDR3 is 12 amino acids long. The V end was cut by 4 bases, the J end by 4 bases, with 10 bases between.

This clonotype was counted at least ten times. The chain joins TRBV4-1 to TRBJ2-1, with 10 bases that match TRBD1. The CDR3 covers 17 residues. V was clipped by 5 bases and J by 5 bases; unmatched bases: 12. Germline assignment: CDR1 MGHRA and CDR2 YSYEKL. As DNA, the CDR3 is TGCGCCAGCAGCTCCTATGGGGACAGGGGCGTCGACAATGAGCAGTTCTTC. Protein: CASSSYGDRGVDNEQFF.

The chain links TRBV2 to TRBJ1-5, with 7 bases matching TRBD1. Germline CDR1 is SNHLY and CDR2 is FYNNEI. The CDR3 covers 15 residues. V lost 6 bases and J lost 3; bases outside the gene matches: 8. The CDR3 nucleotides read TGTGCCAGCAGGAAAACAGGGGTCTCCAATCAGCCCCAGCATTTT. Translating gives CASRKTGVSNQPQHF.

The sample holds one count of this clonotype. The V call is TRBV6-5, the J call TRBJ1-3, with 9 bases matching TRBD1. The CDR3 sequence is 14 residues long. The germline CDR1 and CDR2 sequences are MNHEY and SVGAGI. The J segment lost 4 bases and the V segment lost 4 bases, leaving 2 bases of the junction unmatched. The CDR3 DNA reads as TGTGCCAGCAGTTCCGGACAGGGGGGAAACACCATATATTTT. This encodes CASSSGQGGNTIYF.

Turning to this clonotype: Since the CDR3 does not end with the conserved phenylalanine or tryptophan, this likely comes from a read error. The chain joins TRBV5-4 to TRBJ2-3; TRBD2 matches at 8 bases. Trimming cost V 1 base and J 4 bases; bases outside gene matches: 8. Germline V gene data show CDR1 as SGHNT and CDR2 as YYREEE (reference sequence). This CDR3 is 16 amino acids long. The CDR3 loop is CASSLLSGSNADTQYL. CDR3 in DNA: TGTGCCAGCAGCTTGTTGAGCGGGAGTAACGCAGATACGCAGTATCTT.

This clonotype is labeled as medium-sized (0.01 to 0.1%). The DNA for the CDR3 is TGTGCCAGTAGTCTGACAGTGAACACTGAAGCTTTCTTT. This encodes CASSLTVNTEAFF. The J gene is TRBJ1-1, the V gene TRBV19; maybe TRBD1 (5 bases). Trimming cost V 5 bases and J 0 bases, with 7 bases left between them. Germline CDR1 LNHDA, CDR2 SQIVND (reference sequence). This CDR3 comprises 13 residues.

The genes are TRBV29-1 and TRBJ2-7, with 12 nucleotides matching TRBD1. Germline CDR1 is SQVTM and CDR2 is ANQGSEA. The CDR3 has 15 amino acids. Trimming removed 0 bases from V and 7 bases from J; junction bases left unmatched: 7. As DNA, the CDR3 is TGCAGCGTTGAAGATTCGGGACAGGGGGCGCGGGAGCAGTACTTC. It is translated as CSVEDSGQGAREQYF.

This clonotype was found a few times. V is TRBV20-1 and J is TRBJ1-2, with D tentatively TRBD1 (6 bases). This CDR3 has 11 amino acids. Germline CDR1 and CDR2: DFQATT and SNEGSKA (reference sequence). The chain's CDR3 is CVPGGNYGYTF. The CDR3 DNA reads as TGCGTCCCCGGGGGCAACTATGGCTACACCTTC.

This chain connects TRBV2 to TRBJ2-1, with 7 bases aligning to TRBD2. Germline V gene sequence: CDR1 SNHLY, CDR2 FYNNEI. This CDR3 is built from 15 residues. Trimming at V came to 4 bases and at J to 9 bases, leaving 12 bases not matched to a gene. The CDR3 DNA sequence: TGTGCCAGCAGTGTGTTAGCGGGCCGGGCGGGTGAGCAGTTCTTC. Its translation: CASSVLAGRAGEQFF.

By sample fraction, this clonotype is medium-sized (0.01 to 0.1%). The chain combines TRBV7-9 with TRBJ1-5; possible D gene TRBD1, 5 bases. Trimming pared 3 bases from V and 3 bases from J, leaving 9 bases between. Germline V CDR1 and CDR2: SEHNR, FQNEAQ (reference sequence). The CDR3 is made up of 14 amino acids. The CDR3 DNA is TGTGCCAGCAGCTTTCAGGGAGACAATCAGCCCCAGCATTTT. As protein: CASSFQGDNQPQHF. The complete variable domain, with remaining parts taken from reference TRBV7-9 and TRBJ1-5, reads DTGVSQNPRHKITKRGQNVTFRCDPISEHNRLYWYRQTLGQGPEFLTYFQNEAQLEKSRLLSDRFSAERPKGSFSTLEIQRTEQGDSAMYLCASSFQGDNQPQHFGDGTRLSIL.

This chain links TRBV4-1 with TRBJ1-2; TRBD1 matches at 8 bases. Germline CDR1 is MGHRA and CDR2 is YSYEKL. With V trimmed by 4 bases and J by 1 base, 5 bases remained unmatched. CDR3 size: 15 residues. CDR3 amino acids: CASSLDRAGNYGYTF. In nucleotides, the CDR3 is TGCGCCAGCAGCCTGGACAGGGCGGGTAACTATGGCTACACCTTC.

This clonotype was counted many times. The chain uses TRBV11-2 and TRBJ2-2; 12 nucleotides match TRBD2. The CDR3 extends over 16 amino acids. Germline loops: CDR1 SGHAT, CDR2 FQNNGV. The V and J ends lost 4 bases and 5 bases, in that order; junction bases with no gene match: 5. The CDR3 loop is CASSWGLAGLTGELFF. The CDR3 DNA sequence: TGTGCCAGCAGCTGGGGACTAGCGGGCCTTACCGGGGAGCTGTTTTTT.

This clonotype is medium-sized by share. This sequence joins TRBV7-6 and TRBJ2-5; D is undetermined. The CDR3 has 13 residues. Trimming took 3 bases from V and 7 from J, leaving 12 bases between them. The germline V gene has CDR1 SGHVS and CDR2 FNYEAQ. CDR3 coding DNA: TGTGCCAGCAGCTTCTCTGCCAGGTCGACCCAGTACTTC. Its protein is CASSFSARSTQYF.

The J gene is TRBJ2-5, the V gene TRBV29-1; 7 bases line up with TRBD1. Trimming cost V 5 bases and J 9 bases; bases outside gene matches: 18. Germline CDR1 is SQVTM and CDR2 is ANQGSEA. The CDR3 totals 15 residues. The CDR3 coding sequence is TGCAGCGTTCAGGACAGGAGCGGTCTTCGGGCGGCCCAGTACTTC. Its translation: CSVQDRSGLRAAQYF. Full variable domain (rest looked up from reference TRBV29-1 and TRBJ2-5): SAVISQKPSRDICQRGTSLTIQCQVDSQVTMMFWYRQQPGQSLTLIATANQGSEATYESGFVIDKFPISRPNLTFSTLTVSNMSPEDSSIYLCSVQDRSGLRAAQYFGPGTRLLVL.

V usage is TRBV6-5 and J usage is TRBJ1-4; no clear D. The V gene's germline CDR1 is MNHEY and CDR2 SVGAGI. This CDR3 contains 13 residues. Trimming took off 8 bases at V and 6 bases at J, with 13 bases between the two ends. DNA for the CDR3: TGTGCCAGCCGACGCGGGATGGATGAAAAACTGTTTTTT. Its translation is CASRRGMDEKLFF.

The J gene is TRBJ2-3, the V gene TRBV5-1; D gene ambiguous. This CDR3 region has 14 residues. Deletions cut 0 bases from V and 4 bases from J, with 9 bases between. Germline loops: CDR1 SGHRS, CDR2 YFSETQ. CDR3 sequence: CASSLGQTPDTQYF. CDR3 coding DNA: TGCGCCAGCAGCTTGGGACAAACCCCAGATACGCAGTATTTT.

About this clonotype: An end of the junction differs from the germline gene, which may be a read error. This chain's CDR3 is CAPTRDRFNEQHF. The CDR3 DNA follows: TGTGCCCCGACACGGGACAGGTTTAACGAGCAGCACTTC. V and J are TRBV7-2 and TRBJ2-7; TRBD1 aligns across 8 bases. Germline-derived CDR1 and CDR2 are SGHTA and FQGNSA. The CDR3 is 13 residues long. The full variable domain, its missing parts supplied by reference TRBV7-2 and TRBJ2-7, is GAGVSQSPSNKVTEKGKDVELRCDPISGHTALYWYRQSLGQGLEFLIYFQGNSAPDKSGLPSDRFSAERTGGSVSTLTIQRTQQEDSAVYLCAPTRDRFNEQHFGPGTRLTVT.

There are many counts of this clonotype. J is TRBJ1-6 and V is TRBV12-3 or TRBV12-4, with no clear D. The CDR3 runs 14 residues. V was trimmed by 7 bases and J by 3 bases, leaving 10 bases between them. CDR3: CASNRSGYNSPLHF. The CDR3 DNA is TGTGCCAGCAATAGGTCGGGCTATAATTCACCCCTCCACTTT.